The 6 T cell receptor beta chains below all came from one sample that was sequenced in a study of T-cell reconstitution after alpha-beta-depleted transplantation in children. TCRbeta library preparation incorporated unique molecular identifiers. TCRdb passed the PCR reads through MiXCR, listing each CDR3 protein once. Here the sample spans a few hundred thousand distinct CDR3 sequences, approximately 12% being singletons. Sequenced here: PBMCs, sampled from the stem cell graft. These receptors were taken from a human donor who donated a stem cell graft to a child with Fanconi anemia.

This clonotype came up a few times. This chain joins TRBV11-2 and TRBJ2-2; TRBD2 aligns across 14 bases. Germline V gives CDR1 SGHAT, CDR2 FQNNGV. Germline trimming cut 3 bases from V and 7 bases from J; bases unmatched to any gene: 10. The CDR3 is made up of 18 amino acids. The DNA of the CDR3 is TGTGCCAGCAGCTTGATGACTAGCGGGGGGGCTGCGGTCGGGGAGCTGTTTTTT. This sequence encodes CASSLMTSGGAAVGELFF.

This clonotype was detected a few times. The rearrangement links TRBV20-1 to TRBJ1-5, with 7 bases fitting TRBD1. CDR3 length: 14 amino acids. Germline CDR1 DFQATT, CDR2 SNEGSKA (reference sequence). J lost 7 bases, V lost 1 base, and 7 bases had no gene match. CDR3: CSARVDRDGQPQHF. In DNA form, the CDR3 reads TGCAGTGCTAGAGTTGACAGGGACGGCCAGCCCCAGCATTTT.

This clonotype appeared many times. This sequence joins TRBV12-3 or TRBV12-4 and TRBJ1-6; 9 bases agree with TRBD1. This CDR3 has 13 amino acids. The junction had 5 bases not matched to a gene; V was cut back by 7 bases and J by 10 bases. CDR3 sequence (DNA): TGTGCCAGCAAAGGGACAGGGCACTCACCCCTCCACTTT. The encoded protein is CASKGTGHSPLHF.

The chain carries TRBV19 and TRBJ2-1, with 7 bases that match TRBD1. The CDR3 length is 16 residues. Unmatched junction bases numbered 16, after V lost 6 bases and J lost 8 bases. CDR1 LNHDA and CDR2 SQIVND come from the germline V gene (reference sequence). The CDR3 here is CASSADRDGRMDEQFF. DNA of the CDR3: TGTGCCAGTAGCGCAGACAGGGATGGTCGTATGGATGAGCAGTTCTTC.

This clonotype showed up many times. The chain uses TRBV12-3 or TRBV12-4 and TRBJ2-1, with D possibly TRBD1 on 5 matching bases. V gave up 5 bases and J gave up 4 bases, with 6 bases separating them. The CDR3 loop spans 12 amino acids. CDR3 sequence reads: CASSPGYNEQFF. CDR3 nucleotide sequence: TGTGCCAGCAGTCCAGGGTACAATGAGCAGTTCTTC.

This clonotype was seen a few times. The chain is built from TRBV11-1 and TRBJ2-6; tentative D call: TRBD1 (5 bases). The CDR3 contains 18 residues. V was trimmed by 2 bases and J by 0 bases, leaving 14 bases between them. Looked up from germline, CDR1 is SGHAT and CDR2 is FQDESV (reference sequence). The CDR3 is CASSLSTGYGSGANVLTF. CDR3 coding DNA: TGTGCCAGCAGCTTAAGCACAGGCTATGGCTCTGGGGCCAACGTCCTGACTTTC. Drawing the rest from reference TRBV11-1 and TRBJ2-6, the complete variable domain is EAEVAQSPRYKITEKSQAVAFWCDPISGHATLYWYRQILGQGPELLVQFQDESVVDDSQLPKDRFSAERLKGVDSTLKIQPAELGDSAMYLCASSLSTGYGSGANVLTFGAGSRLTVL.